These T cell receptor beta chains were read from a single sample in a study of vaccination effects on CD4 cells after COVID-19. Using immunoSEQ multiplex PCR, the repertoire was profiled, and TCRdb retains in-frame clones only, with some absent. The sample holds about 14,000 clones, around 76% seen once. The antigens of these receptors remain unknown. Sequenced material: CD4+ T cells from PBMCs cultured with HCoV-229E spike peptides, taken before COVID-19 vaccination. Receptors were obtained from a human donor who received a COVID-19 vaccine. Each CDR3 is given with its conserved first and last residue. D genes are given only for firm matches. Where a row states a size, it is once, few, many or the class of an expanded clone; other rows omit it.

cdr3_length: 15; clone_size: .; v_call: TRBV9; d_call: TRBD1; j_call: TRBJ2-3; cdr3_nt: TGTGCCAGCACCCGCTACGGACAGGGGACAGATACGCAGTATTTT; cdr3_aa: CASTRYGQGTDTQYF
cdr3_length: 15; clone_size: .; v_call: TRBV4-2; d_call: .; j_call: TRBJ2-5; cdr3_nt: TGTGCCAGCAGCCAAGGAGAAATATCTCAAGAGACCCAGTACTTC; cdr3_aa: CASSQGEISQETQYF
cdr3_length: 13; clone_size: .; v_call: TRBV25-1; d_call: .; j_call: TRBJ2-5; cdr3_nt: TGTGCCAGCAGTGAACCCGGCTCGAAGACCCAGTACTTC; cdr3_aa: CASSEPGSKTQYF
cdr3_length: 20; clone_size: .; v_call: TRBV5-1; d_call: .; j_call: TRBJ1-4; cdr3_nt: TGCGCCAGCAGCTTGGAGCCTCCTGGACACTCTGGAGCAACTAATGAAAAACTGTTTTTT; cdr3_aa: CASSLEPPGHSGATNEKLFF
cdr3_length: 16; clone_size: .; v_call: TRBV12-2; d_call: .; j_call: TRBJ1-1; cdr3_nt: TGTGCAAGTCGTCTGGACCCCCGCCGGGTGAACACTGAAGCTTTCTTT; cdr3_aa: CASRLDPRRVNTEAFF
cdr3_length: 14; clone_size: few; v_call: TRBV30; d_call: TRBD1; j_call: TRBJ2-3; cdr3_nt: TGTGCCTGGAGTAAGGGGGCAGGTCTCGATACGCAGTATTTT; cdr3_aa: CAWSKGAGLDTQYF
cdr3_length: 13; clone_size: .; v_call: TRBV4-3; d_call: .; j_call: TRBJ1-4; cdr3_nt: TGCGCCAGCAGCCCCGGGGTGGGTGAAAAACTGTTTTTT; cdr3_aa: CASSPGVGEKLFF
cdr3_length: 15; clone_size: .; v_call: TRBV5-1; d_call: .; j_call: TRBJ2-7; cdr3_nt: TGCGCCAGCAGCTTGGGCGGGACCAACTCCTACGAGCAGTACTTC; cdr3_aa: CASSLGGTNSYEQYF
cdr3_length: 13; clone_size: .; v_call: TRBV2; d_call: .; j_call: TRBJ1-2; cdr3_nt: TGTGCCAGCAGTCTCTACCGGGACTCCGGCTACACCTTC; cdr3_aa: CASSLYRDSGYTF
cdr3_length: 17; clone_size: .; v_call: TRBV30; d_call: .; j_call: TRBJ2-3; cdr3_nt: TGTGCCTGGAGTGTTTGGTCTTCAGTGTACCCCACAGATACGCAGTATTTT; cdr3_aa: CAWSVWSSVYPTDTQYF
cdr3_length: 14; clone_size: .; v_call: TRBV5-6; d_call: .; j_call: TRBJ1-3; cdr3_nt: TGTGCCAGCAGCCCCAGGGTTTCCGGAAACACCATATATTTT; cdr3_aa: CASSPRVSGNTIYF
cdr3_length: 15; clone_size: few; v_call: TRBV20-1; d_call: TRBD1; j_call: TRBJ1-6; cdr3_nt: TGCAGTGCTAGTATTATGGACAGGAGAGAAGCACCCCTCCACTTT; cdr3_aa: CSASIMDRREAPLHF
cdr3_length: 14; clone_size: .; v_call: TRBV5-1; d_call: .; j_call: TRBJ2-7; cdr3_nt: TGCGCCTCCTCCGGCAGCACCAGCTCCTACGAGCAGTACTTC; cdr3_aa: CASSGSTSSYEQYF
cdr3_length: 11; clone_size: .; v_call: TRBV12-3/TRBV12-4; d_call: .; j_call: TRBJ2-2; cdr3_nt: TGTGCCAGCAGGTTAACCGGGGAGCTGTTTTTT; cdr3_aa: CASRLTGELFF
cdr3_length: 14; clone_size: .; v_call: TRBV5-1; d_call: .; j_call: TRBJ1-3; cdr3_nt: TGCGCCAGCAGCCCTAGGTACTCTGGAAACACCATATATTTT; cdr3_aa: CASSPRYSGNTIYF
cdr3_length: 12; clone_size: .; v_call: TRBV6-2/TRBV6-3; d_call: .; j_call: TRBJ2-7; cdr3_nt: TGTGCCAGCAGTTACTCGACTCGGGGGCAGTACTTC; cdr3_aa: CASSYSTRGQYF
cdr3_length: 15; clone_size: few; v_call: TRBV30; d_call: TRBD1; j_call: TRBJ2-7; cdr3_nt: TGTGCCTGGAGTGTACTGGGACAGGGGTCACACGAGCAGTACTTC; cdr3_aa: CAWSVLGQGSHEQYF
cdr3_length: 15; clone_size: .; v_call: TRBV19; d_call: TRBD2; j_call: TRBJ2-4; cdr3_nt: TGTGCCAGTATGGACCCCGGGGGGAACAAAAACATTCAGTACTTC; cdr3_aa: CASMDPGGNKNIQYF
cdr3_length: 15; clone_size: .; v_call: TRBV11-3; d_call: TRBD2; j_call: TRBJ2-7; cdr3_nt: TGTGCCAGCAGCCCCGGACTAGCCGCCTCCTACGAGCAGTACTTC; cdr3_aa: CASSPGLAASYEQYF
cdr3_length: 13; clone_size: .; v_call: TRBV4-2; d_call: .; j_call: TRBJ2-1; cdr3_nt: TGTGCCAGCAGCCAAGAATTGTTCAATGAGCAGTTCTTC; cdr3_aa: CASSQELFNEQFF
cdr3_length: 13; clone_size: .; v_call: TRBV6-5; d_call: .; j_call: TRBJ1-1; cdr3_nt: TGTGCCAGCAGTTACTCGCCTCTCTCTGAAGCTTTCTTT; cdr3_aa: CASSYSPLSEAFF
cdr3_length: 14; clone_size: .; v_call: TRBV25-1; d_call: TRBD1; j_call: TRBJ1-2; cdr3_nt: TGTGCCAGCAGCGAAACAGGGGGCGGCTATGGCTACACCTTC; cdr3_aa: CASSETGGGYGYTF
cdr3_length: 11; clone_size: .; v_call: TRBV7-2; d_call: .; j_call: TRBJ1-5; cdr3_nt: TGTGCCAGCGGATTCAATCAGCCCCAGCATTTT; cdr3_aa: CASGFNQPQHF
cdr3_length: 15; clone_size: .; v_call: TRBV29-1; d_call: TRBD2; j_call: TRBJ2-1; cdr3_nt: TGCAGCGTTGAACCCAGACTAGCGGGAGGACTAGAGCAGTTCTTC; cdr3_aa: CSVEPRLAGGLEQFF
cdr3_length: 13; clone_size: .; v_call: TRBV3-1/TRBV3-2; d_call: .; j_call: TRBJ1-1; cdr3_nt: TGTGCCAGCAGCCAATTGCTGAACACTGAAGCTTTCTTT; cdr3_aa: CASSQLLNTEAFF
cdr3_length: 15; clone_size: .; v_call: TRBV3-1/TRBV3-2; d_call: .; j_call: TRBJ1-6; cdr3_nt: TGTGCCAGCAGGCAAACCGGGACCCATAATTCACCCCTCCACTTT; cdr3_aa: CASRQTGTHNSPLHF
cdr3_length: 13; clone_size: .; v_call: TRBV6-5; d_call: TRBD1; j_call: TRBJ1-1; cdr3_nt: TGTGCCAGCAGGGAGACAGGGGGCACTGAAGCTTTCTTT; cdr3_aa: CASRETGGTEAFF
cdr3_length: 17; clone_size: .; v_call: TRBV5-4; d_call: .; j_call: TRBJ2-3; cdr3_nt: TGTGCCAGCAGCTTTCGGGCACCCGCCCTTCCCACAGATACGCAGTATTTT; cdr3_aa: CASSFRAPALPTDTQYF
cdr3_length: 14; clone_size: .; v_call: TRBV2; d_call: .; j_call: TRBJ2-2; cdr3_nt: TGTGCCAGCAACTTCCTAGGGGTTTCCGGGGAGCTGTTTTTT; cdr3_aa: CASNFLGVSGELFF
cdr3_length: 15; clone_size: few; v_call: TRBV5-1; d_call: TRBD1; j_call: TRBJ1-3; cdr3_nt: TGCGCCAGCAGCCTACAGGGGAGCTCTGGAAACACCATATATTTT; cdr3_aa: CASSLQGSSGNTIYF
cdr3_length: 13; clone_size: .; v_call: TRBV5-6; d_call: .; j_call: TRBJ1-4; cdr3_nt: TGTGCCAGCCGAGGACAGCTGAATGAAAAACTGTTTTTT; cdr3_aa: CASRGQLNEKLFF
cdr3_length: 16; clone_size: .; v_call: TRBV20-1; d_call: TRBD2; j_call: TRBJ2-1; cdr3_nt: TGCAGTGCTAGTGGACCGGGACTAGCGGGATACAATGAGCAGTTCTTC; cdr3_aa: CSASGPGLAGYNEQFF
cdr3_length: 17; clone_size: .; v_call: TRBV5-1; d_call: .; j_call: TRBJ2-6; cdr3_nt: TGCGCCAGCAACTACTTGGCGGTAGGGTCTGGGGCCAACGTCCTGACTTTC; cdr3_aa: CASNYLAVGSGANVLTF
cdr3_length: 17; clone_size: .; v_call: TRBV6-1; d_call: TRBD1; j_call: TRBJ1-3; cdr3_nt: TGTGCCAGCAGTGGTGGGACAGGGGGCGCGACTGGAAACACCATATATTTT; cdr3_aa: CASSGGTGGATGNTIYF
cdr3_length: 14; clone_size: .; v_call: TRBV30; d_call: .; j_call: TRBJ2-7; cdr3_nt: TGTGCCTGGACCTGGGACCTGGGAGGCTACGAGCAGTACTTC; cdr3_aa: CAWTWDLGGYEQYF
cdr3_length: 14; clone_size: .; v_call: TRBV14; d_call: TRBD1; j_call: TRBJ2-7; cdr3_nt: TGTGCCAGCAGCCAAGTGGGGACAGCTTACGAGCAGTACTTC; cdr3_aa: CASSQVGTAYEQYF
cdr3_length: 14; clone_size: .; v_call: TRBV5-4; d_call: TRBD1; j_call: TRBJ2-7; cdr3_nt: TGTGCCAGCAGCTTCCGGGACAGGCACCACGAGCAGTACTTC; cdr3_aa: CASSFRDRHHEQYF
cdr3_length: 15; clone_size: few; v_call: TRBV2; d_call: .; j_call: TRBJ1-2; cdr3_nt: TGTGCCAGCAGAGAGAGAACGACGGCCTACTATGGCTACACCTTC; cdr3_aa: CASRERTTAYYGYTF
cdr3_length: 15; clone_size: .; v_call: TRBV21-1; d_call: .; j_call: TRBJ2-2; cdr3_nt: TGTGCCAGCAGCAAAGGGGGGAAGAACACCGGGGAGCTGTTTTTT; cdr3_aa: CASSKGGKNTGELFF
cdr3_length: 14; clone_size: .; v_call: TRBV6-4; d_call: .; j_call: TRBJ2-6; cdr3_nt: TGTGCCAGCAGCGAGAGCTCTGGGGCCAACGTCCTGACTTTC; cdr3_aa: CASSESSGANVLTF
cdr3_length: 12; clone_size: .; v_call: TRBV6-2/TRBV6-3; d_call: .; j_call: TRBJ2-3; cdr3_nt: TGTGCCAGCAGCTCCTTAACAGATACGCAGTATTTT; cdr3_aa: CASSSLTDTQYF
cdr3_length: 15; clone_size: .; v_call: TRBV5-8; d_call: .; j_call: TRBJ1-3; cdr3_nt: TGTGCCAGCAGCTTGGCGGGGCTGGTGGGAAACACCATATATTTT; cdr3_aa: CASSLAGLVGNTIYF
cdr3_length: 13; clone_size: few; v_call: TRBV5-1; d_call: .; j_call: TRBJ1-2; cdr3_nt: TGCGCCAGCAGCTTGGCAGGGGAATATGGCTACACCTTC; cdr3_aa: CASSLAGEYGYTF
cdr3_length: 14; clone_size: few; v_call: TRBV7-9; d_call: .; j_call: TRBJ2-7; cdr3_nt: TGTGCCAGCAGCTTAAAAGGATCCTCCTACGAGCAGTACTTC; cdr3_aa: CASSLKGSSYEQYF
cdr3_length: 13; clone_size: .; v_call: TRBV6-2/TRBV6-3; d_call: .; j_call: TRBJ2-2; cdr3_nt: TGTGCCAGCAGTGCCGCGAACACCGGGGAGCTGTTTTTT; cdr3_aa: CASSAANTGELFF
cdr3_length: 15; clone_size: .; v_call: TRBV2; d_call: .; j_call: TRBJ1-3; cdr3_nt: TGTGCCAGCAAGGACAGCTTTAACTCTGGAAACACCATATATTTT; cdr3_aa: CASKDSFNSGNTIYF
cdr3_length: 16; clone_size: .; v_call: TRBV4-3; d_call: .; j_call: TRBJ2-1; cdr3_nt: TGCGCCAGCAGCCTCGGGGGAGGGGGCGCGGGGAATGAGCAGTTCTTC; cdr3_aa: CASSLGGGGAGNEQFF
cdr3_length: 14; clone_size: .; v_call: TRBV27; d_call: .; j_call: TRBJ1-2; cdr3_nt: TGTGCCAGCAGTTTAGACAAAGGCGCCTATGGCTACACCTTC; cdr3_aa: CASSLDKGAYGYTF